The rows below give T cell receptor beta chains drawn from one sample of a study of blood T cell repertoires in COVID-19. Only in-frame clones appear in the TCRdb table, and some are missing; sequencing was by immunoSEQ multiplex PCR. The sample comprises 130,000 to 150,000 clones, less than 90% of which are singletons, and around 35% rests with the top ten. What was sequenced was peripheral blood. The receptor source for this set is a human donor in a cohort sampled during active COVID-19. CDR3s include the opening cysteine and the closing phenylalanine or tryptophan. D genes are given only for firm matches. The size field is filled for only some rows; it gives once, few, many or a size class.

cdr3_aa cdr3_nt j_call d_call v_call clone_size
CASSYAPVGGAINTGELFF TGTGCCAGCAGTTATGCCCCGGTGGGAGGGGCTATCAACACCGGGGAGCTGTTTTTT TRBJ2-2 TRBD2 TRBV6-2/TRBV6-3 few
CASSDSTGGFHEQYF TGTGCCAGCTCAGATTCGACAGGGGGCTTCCACGAGCAGTACTTC TRBJ2-7 TRBD1 TRBV18 .
CASSRGTSGEETQYF TGCGCCAGCAGCCGAGGGACTAGCGGGGAAGAGACCCAGTACTTC TRBJ2-5 TRBD2 TRBV5-1 .
CASRPPGGNYGYTF TGTGCCAGCAGGCCTCCGGGAGGTAACTATGGCTACACCTTC TRBJ1-2 . TRBV4-2 .
CASSPVSSYEQYF TGCGCCAGCAGCCCCGTGAGTTCCTACGAGCAGTACTTC TRBJ2-7 . TRBV10-2 once
CASSLRTGPNTGELFF TGTGCCAGCAGTTTACGGACAGGGCCGAACACCGGGGAGCTGTTTTTT TRBJ2-2 TRBD1 TRBV6-5 .
CASSETGNNQPQHF TGTGCCAGCAGCGAGACAGGGAACAATCAGCCCCAGCATTTT TRBJ1-5 . TRBV21-1 .
CASSSRPGTEETQYF TGTGCCAGCAGCTCACGACCCGGGACAGAAGAGACCCAGTACTTC TRBJ2-5 TRBD1 TRBV11-2 once
CASSSMGGAFF TGTGCCAGCAGCTCGATGGGGGGAGCTTTCTTT TRBJ1-1 . TRBV7-9 .
CASSQGIGLFQETQYF TGTGCCAGCAGCCAAGGGATCGGACTCTTCCAAGAGACCCAGTACTTC TRBJ2-5 . TRBV2 .
CASSCGQSPEAFF TGTGCCAGCAGCTGCGGACAGTCACCTGAAGCTTTCTTT TRBJ1-1 . TRBV21-1 .
CASSLVADRTVGNTIYF TGTGCCAGCAGCTTAGTGGCCGACAGGACAGTTGGAAACACCATATATTTT TRBJ1-3 . TRBV7-6 .
CASSESFTGELFF TGTGCCAGCAGTGAATCGTTCACCGGGGAGCTGTTTTTT TRBJ2-2 . TRBV6-1 .
CASSLDSGDSPLHF TGTGCCAGCAGCTTAGATTCCGGGGATTCACCCCTCCACTTT TRBJ1-6 . TRBV11-3 .
CASCSGQAYEQYF TGTGCCAGCTGCAGCGGACAGGCCTACGAGCAGTACTTC TRBJ2-7 TRBD1 TRBV27 .
CASSETGRGETQYF TGTGCCAGCAGCGAGACAGGAAGAGGGGAGACCCAGTACTTC TRBJ2-5 . TRBV9 .
CASSSAGRRSYNEQFF TGTGCCAGCAGCTCTGCGGGGCGGCGCTCCTACAATGAGCAGTTCTTC TRBJ2-1 . TRBV5-4 .
CASSLWTGETQYF TGTGCCAGCAGCCTTTGGACAGGGGAGACCCAGTACTTC TRBJ2-5 TRBD1 TRBV25-1 .